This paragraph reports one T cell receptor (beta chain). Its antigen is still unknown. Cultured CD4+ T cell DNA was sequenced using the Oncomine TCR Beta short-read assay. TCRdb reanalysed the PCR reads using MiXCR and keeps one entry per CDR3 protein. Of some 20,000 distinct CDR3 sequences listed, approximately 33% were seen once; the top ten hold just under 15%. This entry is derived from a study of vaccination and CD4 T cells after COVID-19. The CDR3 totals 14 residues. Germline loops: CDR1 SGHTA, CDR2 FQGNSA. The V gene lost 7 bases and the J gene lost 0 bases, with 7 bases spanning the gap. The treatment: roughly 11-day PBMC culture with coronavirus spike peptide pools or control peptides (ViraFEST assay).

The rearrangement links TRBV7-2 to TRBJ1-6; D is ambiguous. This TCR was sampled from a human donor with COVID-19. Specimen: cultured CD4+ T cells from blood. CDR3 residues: CASNRDSYNSPLHF. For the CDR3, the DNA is TGTGCCAGCAACCGGGACTCCTATAATTCACCCCTCCACTTT.